Each of the 12 T cell receptor beta chains below was sequenced from the same sample in a study of T-cell memory formation after mild COVID-19. In TCRdb, the 5' RACE reads were re-called with MiXCR into one record per CDR3 protein. The data contain 190,000 or so distinct CDR3 sequences, about 20% of them singletons. The sample was PBMCs or a T cell subset sorted from them (not recorded which). The receptors stem from an adult woman who had mild COVID-19 (a few samples of this study predate the infection). Cell type and time point are not known.

The V and J genes are TRBV15 and TRBJ2-5; D is possibly TRBD2 (6 bases). This CDR3 has 13 amino acids. Germline V gives CDR1 LNHNV, CDR2 YYDKDF (reference sequence). Trimming cost V 8 bases and J 5 bases, with 15 bases left between them. The CDR3 sequence is CATGTVSGETQYF. CDR3 in DNA: TGTGCCACCGGAACGGTGAGCGGGGAGACCCAGTACTTC.

This clonotype showed up just a few times. This rearrangement joins TRBV27 to TRBJ2-2; no clear D. This CDR3 has 15 residues. Germline CDR1 MNHEY, CDR2 SMNVEV (reference sequence). Trimming removed 3 bases at V and 4 bases at J, with 12 bases between. The CDR3 here is CASSFLGLTTGELFF. The DNA for the CDR3 is TGTGCCAGCAGTTTCCTGGGTCTGACCACCGGGGAGCTGTTTTTT.

V is TRBV6-2 or TRBV6-3 and J is TRBJ1-1; 8 nucleotides line up with TRBD1. Germline V gives CDR1 MNHEY, CDR2 SVGEGT. V shed 6 bases, J shed 1 base, and the junction held 10 bases outside the gene matches. The length of the CDR3 is 16 residues. This CDR3 reads CASSPHRGTGNTEAFF. CDR3 nucleotide sequence: TGTGCCAGCAGCCCACATCGCGGGACAGGGAACACTGAAGCTTTCTTT.

This clonotype came up a few times. The genes are TRBV2 and TRBJ2-7, with D tentatively TRBD1 or TRBD2 (5 bases each). This CDR3 has 15 amino acids. Per germline, CDR1 SNHLY and CDR2 FYNNEI. The ends were cut back, 6 bases at V and 5 bases at J, with 20 bases in the middle. CDR3 nucleotide sequence: TGTGCCAGCAGCAAACTCACTCAACTGGGGGACGAGCAGTACTTC. This translates into CASSKLTQLGDEQYF. Variable domain in full (rest from reference TRBV2 and TRBJ2-7): EPEVTQTPSHQVTQMGQEVILRCVPISNHLYFYWYRQILGQKVEFLVSFYNNEISEKSEIFDDQFSVERPDGSNFTLKIRSTKLEDSAMYFCASSKLTQLGDEQYFGPGTRLTVT.

The chain joins TRBV28 to TRBJ2-3, with TRBD2 matching 10 bases. After removal of 6 bases from V and 5 bases from J, the junction contained 14 bases not matched to a gene. Germline CDR1 and CDR2: MDHEN and SYDVKM. This CDR3 region has 17 residues. The CDR3 coding sequence is TGTGCCAGCAGACGAACTCTAGCGGGAGAGGAGGTAGATACGCAGTATTTT. This encodes CASRRTLAGEEVDTQYF.

The chain is built from TRBV19 and TRBJ2-7; 12 bases agree with TRBD2. Germline trimming cut 3 bases from V and 3 bases from J; bases unmatched to any gene: 9. The CDR3 length is 17 residues. Per the germline V gene, CDR1 is LNHDA and CDR2 is SQIVND (reference sequence). CDR3: CASSIGLAGGPFYEQYF. The CDR3 DNA reads TGTGCCAGTAGTATTGGGCTAGCGGGAGGGCCATTCTACGAGCAGTACTTC.

The genes are TRBV25-1 and TRBJ2-7; D is ambiguous. V shed 6 bases and J shed 2 bases, with 11 bases lying between them. The CDR3 is 13 amino acids. CDR1 is MGHDK, CDR2 SYGVNS, per germline. The CDR3 loop is CASSGDNAYEQYF. As DNA, the CDR3 is TGTGCCAGCAGCGGAGACAACGCCTACGAGCAGTACTTC.

The chain recombines TRBV15 with TRBJ2-1; 8 nucleotides agree with TRBD1. V lost 5 bases, J lost 7 bases, and 10 bases stayed unmatched. The germline V gene has CDR1 LNHNV and CDR2 YYDKDF (reference sequence). The CDR3 is made up of 15 amino acids. The CDR3 sequence is CATSGFRGLGNEQFF. The CDR3 bases are TGTGCCACCAGCGGCTTCAGGGGGCTGGGAAATGAGCAGTTCTTC.

This sequence joins TRBV7-9 and TRBJ2-1, with no clear D. Between the trimmed V and J ends, which lost 0 bases and 15 bases, there was a span of 12 bases. The V gene's germline CDR1 is SEHNR and CDR2 FQNEAQ (reference sequence). The CDR3 is 12 residues long. The CDR3 sequence is CASSLATDRRFF. CDR3 coding DNA: TGTGCCAGCAGCTTAGCGACTGATAGACGGTTCTTC.

The chain couples TRBV28 to TRBJ2-6; D is ambiguous. This CDR3 has 14 residues. Germline V gives CDR1 MDHEN, CDR2 SYDVKM. The ends were cut back, 8 bases at V and 4 bases at J, with 12 bases in the middle. This chain's CDR3 is CASRTLSGANVLTF. For the CDR3, the DNA is TGTGCCAGCCGTACCTTGTCGGGGGCCAACGTCCTGACTTTC.

The genes are TRBV4-1 and TRBJ2-3; possibly TRBD2 for D (7 bases). CDR1 is MGHRA and CDR2 is YSYEKL in the germline V gene. V was shortened by 2 bases and J by 2 bases, with 14 bases between the two germline ends. The CDR3 runs 16 residues. CDR3 amino acids: CASSQTEGGFTDTQYF. In DNA, the CDR3 is TGCGCCAGCAGCCAAACGGAGGGGGGGTTCACAGATACGCAGTATTTT.

This clonotype came up a few times. The chain employs TRBV5-1 and TRBJ1-1; D possibly corresponds to TRBD1 (6 bases). V dropped 0 bases and J dropped 2 bases, with 8 bases sitting between them. This CDR3 has 14 amino acids. From germline, CDR1 is SGHRS and CDR2 YFSETQ. In DNA form, the CDR3 reads TGCGCCAGCAGCTTGGCAGGGGCCAACACTGAAGCTTTCTTT. It encodes CASSLAGANTEAFF.